Shown below are 22 T cell receptor beta chains from a single sample sequenced in a study of Graves' ophthalmopathy and Graves' hyperthyroidism. Scientists amplified the TCR beta CDR3 regions from RNA transcripts. A first-round RT-PCR used HTBI primers, followed by a second-round multiplex PCR. In TCRdb, the multiplex PCR reads were re-called with MiXCR into one record per CDR3 protein. Of 450,000 or so distinct CDR3 sequences detected, approximately 15% appear once; the ten largest clones hold approximately 9.8%. Sequenced: blood. Receptors originate from a woman aged 25 to 45 with Graves' ophthalmopathy.

There are many counts of this clonotype. The J gene is TRBJ1-2, the V gene TRBV28, with 8 nucleotides matching TRBD1. V shed 7 bases and J 4 bases; nucleotides not matched to a gene: 8. The CDR3 runs to 14 residues. The germline gives CDR1 MDHEN, CDR2 SYDVKM. The CDR3 region is CASNNGQGGYGYTF. Written as DNA, the CDR3 is TGTGCCAGCAACAACGGACAGGGAGGCTATGGCTACACCTTC.

This clonotype has a count of ten or more. CDR3 DNA: TGTGCCAGCAGTTCGTGGGGGGATTATAATTCACCCCTCCACTTT. Amino acids: CASSSWGDYNSPLHF. The J gene is TRBJ1-6, the V gene TRBV6-4; tentatively, D is TRBD1 (5 bases). Germline assignment: CDR1 MRHNA and CDR2 SNTAGT. V dropped 5 bases and J dropped 4 bases, with 12 bases sitting between them. The length of the CDR3 is 15 residues.

The V gene is TRBV28, the J gene TRBJ1-1, with a possible D match to TRBD1 (6 bases). V shed 1 base and J shed 0 bases, with 9 bases lying between them. The CDR3 length is 15 residues. CDR1 and CDR2 from the germline V gene are MDHEN and SYDVKM. CDR3 DNA: TGTGCCAGCAGTTTATTGACAGGTATGAACACTGAAGCTTTCTTT. It specifies CASSLLTGMNTEAFF.

Many counts were recorded for this clonotype. The chain recombines TRBV7-2 with TRBJ1-5, with 8 positions matching TRBD1. This CDR3 is 20 amino acids long. Germline values: CDR1 SGHTA, CDR2 FQGNSA. J lost 0 bases, V lost 4 bases, and 17 bases had no gene match. Here the CDR3 reads CASSCLTGEDSYPSNQPQHF. The CDR3 DNA reads TGTGCCAGCAGCTGCCTGACAGGGGAGGATTCATATCCTAGCAATCAGCCCCAGCATTTT.

Ten or more counts support this clonotype. The V and J genes are TRBV6-2 or TRBV6-3 and TRBJ1-2; no clear D gene. This CDR3 contains 11 residues. Germline CDR1 MNHEY, CDR2 SVGEGT. V lost 6 bases and J 8 bases, leaving 10 bases between the germline ends. The CDR3 region is CASSPRCGYTF. The CDR3 region has the DNA TGTGCCAGCAGCCCCCGATGCGGCTACACCTTC.

The rearrangement joins TRBV6-1 to TRBJ2-5; 9 bases are shared with TRBD1. The V gene end was trimmed by 5 bases and the J gene end by 1 base; junction bases not matched to a gene: 5. CDR3 length: 15 amino acids. Germline values: CDR1 MNHNS, CDR2 SASEGT. The CDR3 DNA is TGTGCCAGCAGTAAATACAGGGGGCTCCAAGAGACCCAGTACTTC. Protein: CASSKYRGLQETQYF.

V and J are TRBV30 and TRBJ1-2; D not resolved. V lost 2 bases and J 8 bases, leaving 18 bases between the germline ends. The CDR3 sequence is 14 residues long. Germline CDR1 reads GTSNPN; CDR2 reads SVGIG (reference sequence). The DNA for the CDR3 is TGTGCCTGGAGTAACCCGGGTCCCACTTGGGGCTACACCTTC. Encoded protein: CAWSNPGPTWGYTF. Drawing the rest from reference TRBV30 and TRBJ1-2, the complete variable domain is SQTIHQWPATLVQPVGSPLSLECTVEGTSNPNLYWYRQAAGRGLQLLFYSVGIGQISSEVPQNLSASRPQDRQFILSSKKLLLSDSGFYLCAWSNPGPTWGYTFGSGTRLTVV.

This clonotype was picked up a small number of times. The genes are TRBV7-9 and TRBJ1-2; unclear D gene. Between the trimmed V and J ends, which lost 1 base and 9 bases, there was a span of 15 bases. CDR1 and CDR2 (germline): SEHNR, FQNEAQ (reference sequence). CDR3 size: 14 residues. The chain's CDR3 is CASSLGQREDSYTF. CDR3 nucleotides: TGTGCCAGCAGCTTAGGACAAAGGGAAGATAGCTACACCTTC.

This clonotype was seen many times. The V call is TRBV24-1, the J call TRBJ1-1, with unresolved D. V lost 5 bases and J lost 2, with 8 bases in between. The CDR3 is 13 residues long. Germline V CDR1 and CDR2: KGHDR, SFDVKD. CDR3 in amino acids: CATSGPANTEAFF. DNA of the CDR3: TGTGCCACCAGTGGACCAGCTAACACTGAAGCTTTCTTT.

This clonotype has ten or more counts. V gene TRBV6-1 combines with J gene TRBJ2-7, with 7 bases matching TRBD2. The junction had 10 bases not matched to a gene; V was cut back by 0 bases and J by 2 bases. Germline V CDR1 and CDR2: MNHNS, SASEGT. The length of the CDR3 is 17 residues. This chain's CDR3 is CASSEAGLREFAYEQYF. The CDR3, as DNA: TGTGCCAGCAGTGAAGCTGGACTGCGGGAGTTTGCCTACGAGCAGTACTTC.

This clonotype was seen repeatedly, ten times or more. This sequence joins TRBV12-3 or TRBV12-4 and TRBJ1-6; 10 positions agree with TRBD1. With V trimmed by 7 bases and J by 9 bases, 6 bases remained unmatched. This CDR3 comprises 14 residues. The CDR3 sequence is CASTLDRGISPLHF. The CDR3 region has the DNA TGTGCCAGCACTCTGGACAGGGGGATTTCACCCCTCCACTTT.

With regard to this clonotype: A much larger clone differs by one base, so this may be a read error. The V gene is TRBV4-1, the J gene TRBJ1-3; D uncertain. CDR3 length: 13 amino acids. CDR1 and CDR2 (germline): MGHRA, YSYEKL. The CDR3 nucleotides read TGCGCCAGCGGCCAAGTATCTGGAAACACCATATATTTT. The encoded protein is CASGQVSGNTIYF.

This clonotype has just a few counts. The chain couples TRBV19 to TRBJ2-7; D possibly corresponds to TRBD1 (5 bases). In germline, CDR1 is LNHDA, CDR2 SQIVND (reference sequence). This CDR3 contains 14 residues. V lost 3 bases to trimming and J lost 4 bases, with 13 bases between them. CDR3 in DNA: TGTGCCAGTAGTATTCGGGCGACAGCTTACGAGCAGTACTTC. This translates into CASSIRATAYEQYF.

In this sample, this clonotype turned up many times. V is TRBV5-1 and J is TRBJ2-5, with D possibly TRBD1 on 6 matching bases. V was cut by 5 bases and J by 2 bases, with 16 bases left in between. The CDR3 consists of 15 residues. Per the germline V gene, CDR1 is SGHRS and CDR2 is YFSETQ. The CDR3 loop is CASSRSQGRQETQYF. DNA of the CDR3: TGCGCCAGCAGTAGATCACAGGGTCGACAAGAGACCCAGTACTTC.

This chain links TRBV6-1 with TRBJ1-2, with D perhaps TRBD1 (5 bases). Trimming stripped 6 bases from V and 8 bases from J, with 19 bases between. The CDR3 is 14 residues long. CDR1 is MNHNS, CDR2 SASEGT, per germline. Here the CDR3 DNA reads TGTGCCAGCAGGGCGCTCGGGGGGGGAGGAGGCTACACCTTC. This sequence encodes CASRALGGGGGYTF.

This clonotype was picked up many times. The chain recombines TRBV11-2 with TRBJ2-2; D could derive from TRBD1 or TRBD2 (5 bases each). V was cut by 3 bases and J by 4 bases, with 18 bases left in between. Germline V lookup: CDR1 SGHAT, CDR2 FQNNGV. This CDR3 has 17 residues. CDR3 in amino acids: CASSFDSGTQSTGELFF. In DNA, the CDR3 is TGTGCCAGCAGCTTCGATTCCGGGACCCAAAGCACCGGGGAGCTGTTTTTT.

The sample holds many counts of this clonotype. The rearrangement links TRBV5-1 to TRBJ2-5; maybe TRBD1 (5 bases). Trimming cost V 3 bases and J 5 bases, with 20 bases left between them. This CDR3 is 16 amino acids long. Germline CDR1 is SGHRS and CDR2 is YFSETQ. The CDR3 DNA follows: TGCGCCAGCAGCTCGGACGGACATATTCAAACGGAGACCCAGTACTTC. Translated: CASSSDGHIQTETQYF.

This clonotype was detected ten times or more. The chain has TRBV11-1 and TRBJ1-6; the D is unclear. Germline V gene lookup returns CDR1 SGHAT and CDR2 FQDESV (reference sequence). The ends were cut back, 3 bases at V and 9 bases at J, with 12 bases in the middle. This CDR3 spans 14 amino acids. CDR3 DNA: TGTGCCAGCAGCTTCGGCCGGCGGGGTTCACCCCTCCACTTT. The encoded protein is CASSFGRRGSPLHF. The whole variable domain, filled in from reference TRBV11-1 and TRBJ1-6, reads EAEVAQSPRYKITEKSQAVAFWCDPISGHATLYWYRQILGQGPELLVQFQDESVVDDSQLPKDRFSAERLKGVDSTLKIQPAELGDSAMYLCASSFGRRGSPLHFGNGTRLTVT.

This clonotype was observed many times. The V call is TRBV24-1, the J call TRBJ2-7, with D possibly matching TRBD2 (6 bases). Germline CDR1 KGHDR, CDR2 SFDVKD. The CDR3 sequence is 13 residues long. The germline V and J ends were trimmed by 5 bases and 1 base, with 8 bases remaining between them. The CDR3 sequence: CATSAGTSYEQYF. CDR3 nucleotide sequence: TGTGCCACCAGTGCGGGGACTTCCTACGAGCAGTACTTC.

This clonotype was found many times. The chain has TRBV5-1 and TRBJ2-5, with TRBD2 matching 8 bases. V was clipped by 2 bases and J by 5 bases; unmatched bases: 5. The CDR3 loop spans 14 amino acids. Germline CDR1 is SGHRS and CDR2 is YFSETQ. The CDR3 loop is CASSFGTSRETQYF. The DNA of the CDR3 is TGCGCCAGCAGCTTTGGGACTAGTAGGGAGACCCAGTACTTC.

This clonotype has at least ten counts. The chain combines TRBV27 with TRBJ1-1; a possible D gene is TRBD1 (6 bases). The CDR3 totals 14 residues. Trimming cost V 3 bases and J 4 bases, with 12 bases left between them. Germline assignment: CDR1 MNHEY and CDR2 SMNVEV (reference sequence). CDR3 loop: CASSFFRGGTEAFF. The CDR3 DNA reads TGTGCCAGCAGTTTTTTCAGGGGAGGCACTGAAGCTTTCTTT.

This clonotype was picked up many times. The chain recombines TRBV5-1 with TRBJ2-4, with TRBD2 identical over 7 bases. The CDR3 totals 17 residues. V shed 8 bases, J shed 0 bases, and the junction held 14 bases outside the gene matches. In germline, CDR1 is SGHRS, CDR2 YFSETQ. The CDR3 bases are TGCGCCAGAAGGGAAAGGGGAGGGGTAATAGCCAAAAACATTCAGTACTTC. This translates into CARRERGGVIAKNIQYF.